Each of the 24 T cell receptor beta chains below was sequenced from the same sample in a study of beta chain features in type 1 diabetes. Points from the study as a whole: For Type 1 diabetes patients, all four CD4+ subsets carried TCRB CDR3s that were moderately but significantly shorter.

Expressed TCRB transcripts were sequenced because the isolated RNA had all been reverse transcribed beforehand. Assay: immunoSEQ multiplex PCR; the TCRdb copy retains only in-frame clones and omits some. The sample carries approximately 170,000 clones, approximately 62% recorded once. These TCRs are of unknown antigen specificity. Sequencing was carried out using naive CD4+ T cells from blood. The origin of the receptors is a man aged 25 to 45 with type 1 diabetes.

The chain has TRBV11-2 and TRBJ2-5, with a possible D match to TRBD1 (6 bases). Trimming pared 5 bases from V and 5 bases from J, leaving 15 bases between. The CDR3 consists of 14 residues. Germline V gene sequence: CDR1 SGHAT, CDR2 FQNNGV. CDR3 sequence reads: CASSARGTGETQYF. CDR3 DNA: TGTGCCAGCAGCGCCCGGGGAACAGGGGAGACCCAGTACTTC.

This clone came up a few times. The genes are TRBV29-1 and TRBJ2-3; TRBD2 agrees at 11 bases. With V trimmed by 4 bases and J by 5 bases, 8 bases remained unmatched. The CDR3 sequence is 15 residues long. Germline CDR1 reads SQVTM; CDR2 reads ANQGSEA. CDR3 nucleotides: TGCAGCGTTGGGAATAGCGGGGGGGCCGGAGATACGCAGTATTTT. Its translation: CSVGNSGGAGDTQYF.

The genes are TRBV10-3 and TRBJ1-2; D not certain. The germline V gene has CDR1 ENHRY and CDR2 SYGVKD. Trimming shortened V by 5 bases and J by 6 bases, and 13 bases separated the two germline ends. The CDR3 contains 13 residues. The CDR3 DNA follows: TGTGCCATCAGTTTTGGACCGGATCATGGCTACACCTTC. This translates into CAISFGPDHGYTF.

CDR3 in amino acids: CASSELLLAGASGYF. The CDR3 coding sequence is TGTGCCAGCAGTGAACTCTTGCTAGCGGGGGCCTCCGGGTATTTT. The chain links TRBV2 to TRBJ2-3, with 10 bases lining up with TRBD2. The CDR3 spans 15 residues. V dropped 2 bases and J dropped 14; count of bases not matched to a gene: 13. CDR1 and CDR2 from the germline V gene are SNHLY and FYNNEI.

The chain has TRBV7-2 and TRBJ2-5, with 7 bases matching TRBD1. With V trimmed by 5 bases and J by 2 bases, 11 bases remained unmatched. This CDR3 has 16 amino acids. Germline lookup yields CDR1 SGHTA and CDR2 FQGNSA. The CDR3 coding sequence is TGTGCCAGCAGCGCCAGACAGGGATCACTACAAGAGACCCAGTACTTC. This sequence encodes CASSARQGSLQETQYF.

The gene calls are TRBV9 and TRBJ2-3, with a weak D call TRBD2 (6 bases). This CDR3 is 16 amino acids long. V dropped 2 bases and J dropped 2 bases, with 15 bases sitting between them. Germline values: CDR1 SGDLS, CDR2 YYNGEE. This chain's CDR3 is CASSVFSRGATDTQYF. The DNA of the CDR3 is TGTGCCAGCAGCGTGTTTTCGCGGGGCGCCACAGATACGCAGTATTTT. Drawing the rest from reference TRBV9 and TRBJ2-3, the complete variable domain is DSGVTQTPKHLITATGQRVTLRCSPRSGDLSVYWYQQSLDQGLQFLIQYYNGEERAKGNILERFSAQQFPDLHSELNLSSLELGDSALYFCASSVFSRGATDTQYFGPGTRLTVL.

The chain employs TRBV7-2 and TRBJ2-4; TRBD1 might be the D (6 bases). Trimming took off 5 bases at V and 5 bases at J, with 10 bases between the two ends. Germline V gene sequence: CDR1 SGHTA, CDR2 FQGNSA. This CDR3 is 13 amino acids long. DNA for the CDR3: TGTGCCAGCAGCACGGGACAACAAAACATTCAGTACTTC. Its protein product is CASSTGQQNIQYF.

The rearrangement joins TRBV30 to TRBJ2-1, with D possibly being TRBD2 (5 bases). Germline V CDR1 and CDR2: GTSNPN, SVGIG (reference sequence). The CDR3 is 15 amino acids. The V gene lost 1 base and the J gene lost 2 bases, with 12 bases spanning the gap. The CDR3 nucleotides are TGTGCCTGGAGTGGCGAGAGGGAAACCTACAATGAGCAGTTCTTC. Amino acids: CAWSGERETYNEQFF.

The chain combines TRBV30 with TRBJ1-3; no firm D call. The germline gives CDR1 GTSNPN, CDR2 SVGIG (reference sequence). Deletions cut 4 bases from V and 1 base from J, with 11 bases between. This CDR3 is built from 14 residues. Here the CDR3 reads CAWTFSGSGNTIYF. Here the CDR3 DNA reads TGTGCCTGGACTTTCAGCGGTTCTGGAAACACCATATATTTT.

On this clone itself: The same CDR3 arises from other DNA sequences in this sample as well. V is TRBV30 and J is TRBJ1-1; D uncertain. The CDR3 loop spans 12 amino acids. Trimming took 0 bases from V and 0 from J, leaving 2 bases between them. In germline, CDR1 is GTSNPN, CDR2 SVGIG (reference sequence). The CDR3 bases are TGTGCCTGGAGTGTACTGAACACTGAAGCTTTCTTT. Translating gives CAWSVLNTEAFF.

This chain uses TRBV10-3 with TRBJ2-5; a possible D gene is TRBD2 (6 bases). Trimming took off 6 bases at V and 3 bases at J, with 8 bases between the two ends. The CDR3 is 12 residues long. CDR1 ENHRY and CDR2 SYGVKD come from the germline V gene. CDR3 nucleotides: TGTGCCATCAGCCCGGGAGAAGAGACCCAGTACTTC. Amino acids: CAISPGEETQYF.

In its sample, this clone was seen a few times. The V and J genes are TRBV30 and TRBJ2-5, with a weak D call TRBD2 (5 bases). The CDR3 contains 13 residues. Trimming removed 6 bases from V and 5 bases from J, with 16 bases in between. Per germline, CDR1 GTSNPN and CDR2 SVGIG (reference sequence). The CDR3 DNA follows: TGTGCCTGTAGCTCGGGGTTGATGGAGACCCAGTACTTC. Amino acid sequence: CACSSGLMETQYF.

The chain uses TRBV29-1 and TRBJ1-2; D perhaps matches TRBD1 (5 bases). The CDR3 contains 11 residues. Trimming removed 7 bases from V and 3 bases from J, with 9 bases in between. The germline V gene encodes CDR1 SQVTM and CDR2 ANQGSEA. This CDR3 is CSAGNDYGYTF. The DNA of the CDR3 is TGCAGCGCAGGGAACGACTATGGCTACACCTTC. The variable domain in full, completed from reference TRBV29-1 and TRBJ1-2, reads SAVISQKPSRDICQRGTSLTIQCQVDSQVTMMFWYRQQPGQSLTLIATANQGSEATYESGFVIDKFPISRPNLTFSTLTVSNMSPEDSSIYLCSAGNDYGYTFGSGTRLTVV.

This clone has more than one count but fewer than ten. The chain carries TRBV29-1 and TRBJ2-6, with D unresolved. CDR1 and CDR2 from the germline V gene are SQVTM and ANQGSEA. The CDR3 sequence is 13 residues long. The V gene lost 4 bases and the J gene lost 2 bases, with 6 bases spanning the gap. In DNA, the CDR3 is TGCAGCGTTGTAAGGGCTGGGGCCAACGTCCTGACTTTC. As protein: CSVVRAGANVLTF. Full variable domain (rest looked up from reference TRBV29-1 and TRBJ2-6): SAVISQKPSRDICQRGTSLTIQCQVDSQVTMMFWYRQQPGQSLTLIATANQGSEATYESGFVIDKFPISRPNLTFSTLTVSNMSPEDSSIYLCSVVRAGANVLTFGAGSRLTVL.

The V call is TRBV11-2, the J call TRBJ2-3, with a weak D call TRBD2 (5 bases). CDR1 and CDR2 from the germline V gene are SGHAT and FQNNGV. The V end lost 2 bases, the J end lost 4 bases, and 13 bases lay between the germline ends. The CDR3 is 15 amino acids. The CDR3 DNA reads TGTGCCAGCAGCTTATCGCTAGCACCAGCAGATACGCAGTATTTT. It is translated as CASSLSLAPADTQYF.

This clone is a singleton in its sample. The CDR3 DNA reads TGTGCCAGCTCACCATTTGGACAGGGGGCCTACGAGCAGTACTTC. As protein: CASSPFGQGAYEQYF. The rearrangement uses TRBV18 and TRBJ2-7; 10 bases line up with TRBD1. Unmatched junction bases numbered 3, after V lost 2 bases and J lost 2 bases. Germline CDR1 reads KGHSH; CDR2 reads LQKENI. This CDR3 region has 15 residues. Based on the CDR3 plus reference TRBV18 and TRBJ2-7, the full variable domain is NAGVMQNPRHLVRRRGQEARLRCSPMKGHSHVYWYRQLPEEGLKFMVYLQKENIIDESGMPKERFSAEFPKEGPSILRIQQVVRGDSAAYFCASSPFGQGAYEQYFGPGTRLTVT.

The CDR3 protein is CASSLLLAGGLADNEQFF. The CDR3 nucleotides are TGTGCCAGCAGCTTATTGTTAGCGGGGGGCCTCGCAGACAATGAGCAGTTCTTC. This sequence joins TRBV7-6 and TRBJ2-1; TRBD2 matches 10 bases. CDR1 is SGHVS, CDR2 FNYEAQ, per germline. This CDR3 is built from 18 residues. Trimming took 2 bases from V and 5 from J; bases not matched to a gene: 12. Combining the CDR3 with reference TRBV7-6 and TRBJ2-1 gives the whole variable domain GAGVSQSPRYKVTKRGQDVALRCDPISGHVSLYWYRQALGQGPEFLTYFNYEAQQDKSGLPNDRFSAERPEGSISTLTIQRTEQRDSAMYRCASSLLLAGGLADNEQFFGPGTRLTVL.

This chain joins TRBV4-3 and TRBJ1-2; D gene ambiguous. V was pared by 0 bases and J by 6 bases, with 8 bases between. CDR3 size: 13 residues. Germline CDR1 reads LGHNA; CDR2 reads YSLEER. CDR3 sequence reads: CASSQDERNGYTF. Written as DNA, the CDR3 is TGCGCCAGCAGCCAAGATGAAAGGAATGGCTACACCTTC.

The chain combines TRBV2 with TRBJ2-4; D is unresolved. The V end was cut by 3 bases, the J end by 0 bases, with 18 bases between. Germline CDR1 SNHLY, CDR2 FYNNEI. The CDR3 is 18 residues long. CDR3 sequence: CASSDWQDRDLAKNIQYF. Here the CDR3 DNA reads TGTGCCAGCAGTGACTGGCAGGATCGAGATCTAGCCAAAAACATTCAGTACTTC.

This clone showed up just a few times. The V call is TRBV7-2, the J call TRBJ1-1; D is uncertain. CDR3 length equals 14 residues. Germline V gene lookup returns CDR1 SGHTA and CDR2 FQGNSA. V was pared by 1 base and J by 1 base, with 7 bases between. DNA of the CDR3: TGTGCCAGCAGCTTAGGATGGGGGAACACTGAAGCTTTCTTT. This encodes CASSLGWGNTEAFF.

The rearrangement joins TRBV25-1 to TRBJ2-7; D unresolved. Trimming stripped 1 base from V and 3 bases from J, with 4 bases between. The germline V gene encodes CDR1 MGHDK and CDR2 SYGVNS. The CDR3 runs 12 residues. The CDR3 loop is CASSEFFYEQYF. CDR3 coding DNA: TGTGCCAGCAGTGAATTCTTCTACGAGCAGTACTTC.

V and J are TRBV7-2 and TRBJ2-2, with TRBD1 matching 8 bases. This CDR3 is built from 15 residues. Trimming at V came to 4 bases and at J to 4 bases, leaving 5 bases not matched to a gene. From germline, CDR1 is SGHTA and CDR2 FQGNSA. CDR3 residues: CASSSHTGGTGELFF. The DNA of the CDR3 is TGTGCCAGCAGCTCCCATACAGGGGGCACCGGGGAGCTGTTTTTT.

V gene TRBV2 combines with J gene TRBJ2-7; D unclear. This CDR3 has 14 residues. Per the germline V gene, CDR1 is SNHLY and CDR2 is FYNNEI. Trimming stripped 10 bases from V and 0 bases from J, with 16 bases between. The CDR3 loop reads CATAPRLLSYEQYF. CDR3 nucleotide sequence: TGTGCCACCGCCCCCCGGCTGCTCTCCTACGAGCAGTACTTC. Filled out from reference TRBV2 and TRBJ2-7, the complete variable domain reads EPEVTQTPSHQVTQMGQEVILRCVPISNHLYFYWYRQILGQKVEFLVSFYNNEISEKSEIFDDQFSVERPDGSNFTLKIRSTKLEDSAMYFCATAPRLLSYEQYFGPGTRLTVT.

This clone was seen only a few times. This chain connects TRBV7-9 to TRBJ1-5; unclear D gene. The CDR3 runs to 12 residues. V was trimmed by 7 bases and J by 0 bases, leaving 4 bases between them. Germline CDR1 is SEHNR and CDR2 is FQNEAQ (reference sequence). The CDR3 nucleotides read TGTGCCAGCACAAATAGCAATCAGCCCCAGCATTTT. As protein: CASTNSNQPQHF. The whole variable domain, remainder taken from reference TRBV7-9 and TRBJ1-5, is DTGVSQNPRHKITKRGQNVTFRCDPISEHNRLYWYRQTLGQGPEFLTYFQNEAQLEKSRLLSDRFSAERPKGSFSTLEIQRTEQGDSAMYLCASTNSNQPQHFGDGTRLSIL.